The clone carrying this T cell receptor beta chain is judged medium-sized. Trimming took 0 bases from V and 5 from J, leaving 11 bases between them. The germline V gene has CDR1 SGDLS and CDR2 YYNGEE. The CDR3 has 14 amino acids. The source of the sample is a study of spatial heterogeneity in lung cancer. Time point here: sample taken at primary tumor resection. Each TCR cDNA molecule bore a unique molecular identifier. TCRdb reprocessed the 5' RACE reads with MiXCR, giving one entry per CDR3 protein. The sample has over 45,000 distinct CDR3 sequences, less than 5.5% seen once. The material sequenced was PBMCs, taken at surgery. This sequence was found in a male donor with early-stage non-small cell lung cancer. This chain connects TRBV9 to TRBJ1-1; the D is unclear. This CDR3 is CASSVGGVRTEAFF. The CDR3 DNA reads as TGTGCCAGCAGCGTAGGCGGGGTCAGGACTGAAGCTTTCTTT.